This T cell receptor (beta chain) was captured by sequencing in a study of cytomegalovirus exposure and HLA in healthy donors. Notes on the study in general: The authors assumed roughly uniform sequencing depth across donors for presence/absence analyses. No immune exposure information besides CMV serostatus was available. Per a prior analysis, the majority of TCR beta V segments were productive roughly 90% or roughly 30% of the time. Later on, a genetic analysis was performed. It linked a missense variant in DCLRE1C with V- and J-gene trimming of TCR beta.

On this clone: Its cognate antigen is unknown.

PCR was performed using 60 Vbeta and 13 Jbeta primers. The table came from immunoSEQ multiplex PCR; TCRdb's copy has only in-frame clones and leaves some out. Of 60,000 to 75,000 clones in the sample, around 78% were seen once. Germline loops: CDR1 SGHVS, CDR2 FNYEAQ. Trimming took off 5 bases at V and 8 bases at J, with 13 bases between the two ends. This CDR3 has 14 residues. The sequencing input was PBMCs. This clonotype originated in a man in his late teens or twenties in good health and CMV-seropositive. The chain couples TRBV7-6 to TRBJ1-6; D remains unclear. CDR3 DNA: TGTGCCAGCAGCCCTGTGCGAGGCGATTCACCCCTCCACTTT. Its protein is CASSPVRGDSPLHF.